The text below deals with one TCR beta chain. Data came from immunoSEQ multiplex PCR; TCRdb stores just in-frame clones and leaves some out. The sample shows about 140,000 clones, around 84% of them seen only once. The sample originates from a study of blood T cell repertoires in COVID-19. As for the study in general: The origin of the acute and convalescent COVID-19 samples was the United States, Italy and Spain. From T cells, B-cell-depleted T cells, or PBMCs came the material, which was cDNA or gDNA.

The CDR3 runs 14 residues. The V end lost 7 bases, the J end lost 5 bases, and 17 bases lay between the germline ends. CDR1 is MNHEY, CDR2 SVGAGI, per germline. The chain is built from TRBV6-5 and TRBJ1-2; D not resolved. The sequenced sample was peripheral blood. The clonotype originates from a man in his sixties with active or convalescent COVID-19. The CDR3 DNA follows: TGTGCCAGCACCGACACCCCAACACGGTATGGCTACACCTTC. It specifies CASTDTPTRYGYTF.